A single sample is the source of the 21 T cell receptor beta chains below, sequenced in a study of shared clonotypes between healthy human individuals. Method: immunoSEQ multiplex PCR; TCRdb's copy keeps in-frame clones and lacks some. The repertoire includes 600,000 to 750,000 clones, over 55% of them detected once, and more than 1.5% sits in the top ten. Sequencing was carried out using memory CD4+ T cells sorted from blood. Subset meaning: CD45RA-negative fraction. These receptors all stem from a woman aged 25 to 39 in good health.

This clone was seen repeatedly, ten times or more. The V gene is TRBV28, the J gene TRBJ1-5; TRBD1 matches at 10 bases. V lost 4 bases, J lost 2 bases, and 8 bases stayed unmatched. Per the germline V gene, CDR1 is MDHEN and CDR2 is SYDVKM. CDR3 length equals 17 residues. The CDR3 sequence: CASSWDRGNYGNQPQHF. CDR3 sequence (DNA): TGTGCCAGCAGTTGGGACAGGGGTAATTATGGCAATCAGCCCCAGCATTTT.

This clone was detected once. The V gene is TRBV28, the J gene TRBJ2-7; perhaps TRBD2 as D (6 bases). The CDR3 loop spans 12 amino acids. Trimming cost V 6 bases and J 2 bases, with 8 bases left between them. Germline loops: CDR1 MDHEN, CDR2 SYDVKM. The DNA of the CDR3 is TGTGCCAGCAGGCGGGGACCCTACGAGCAGTACTTC. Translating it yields CASRRGPYEQYF. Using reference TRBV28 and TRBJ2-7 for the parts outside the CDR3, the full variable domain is DVKVTQSSRYLVKRTGEKVFLECVQDMDHENMFWYRQDPGLGLRLIYFSYDVKMKEKGDIPEGYSVSREKKERFSLILESASTNQTSMYLCASRRGPYEQYFGPGTRLTVT.

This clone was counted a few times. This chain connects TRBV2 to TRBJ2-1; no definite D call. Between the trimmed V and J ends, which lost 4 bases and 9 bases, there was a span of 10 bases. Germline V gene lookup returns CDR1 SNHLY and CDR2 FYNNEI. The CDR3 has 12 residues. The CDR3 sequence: CASSVTPLEQFF. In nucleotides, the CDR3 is TGTGCCAGCAGTGTGACTCCCCTTGAGCAGTTCTTC.

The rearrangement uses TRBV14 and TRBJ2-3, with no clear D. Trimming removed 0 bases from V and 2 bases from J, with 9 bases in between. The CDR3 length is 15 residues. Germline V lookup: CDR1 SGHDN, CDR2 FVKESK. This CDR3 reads CASSQDRPHTDTQYF. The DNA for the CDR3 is TGTGCCAGCAGCCAAGATCGACCTCACACAGATACGCAGTATTTT.

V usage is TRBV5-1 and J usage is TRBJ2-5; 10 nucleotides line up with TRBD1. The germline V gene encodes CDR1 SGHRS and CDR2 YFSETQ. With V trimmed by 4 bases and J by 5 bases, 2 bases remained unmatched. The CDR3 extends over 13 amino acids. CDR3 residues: CASSRDRGETQYF. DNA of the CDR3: TGCGCCAGCAGCAGGGACAGGGGTGAGACCCAGTACTTC. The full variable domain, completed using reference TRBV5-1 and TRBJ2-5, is KAGVTQTPRYLIKTRGQQVTLSCSPISGHRSVSWYQQTPGQGLQFLFEYFSETQRNKGNFPGRFSGRQFSNSRSEMNVSTLELGDSALYLCASSRDRGETQYFGPGTRLLVL.

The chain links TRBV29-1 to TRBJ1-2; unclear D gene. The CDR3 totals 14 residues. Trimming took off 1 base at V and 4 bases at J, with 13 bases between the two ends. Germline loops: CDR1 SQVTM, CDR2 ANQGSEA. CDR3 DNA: TGCAGCGTTGAAGTAACGTCCCCGTTCTATGGCTACACCTTC. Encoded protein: CSVEVTSPFYGYTF. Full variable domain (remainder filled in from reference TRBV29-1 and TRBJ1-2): SAVISQKPSRDICQRGTSLTIQCQVDSQVTMMFWYRQQPGQSLTLIATANQGSEATYESGFVIDKFPISRPNLTFSTLTVSNMSPEDSSIYLCSVEVTSPFYGYTFGSGTRLTVV.

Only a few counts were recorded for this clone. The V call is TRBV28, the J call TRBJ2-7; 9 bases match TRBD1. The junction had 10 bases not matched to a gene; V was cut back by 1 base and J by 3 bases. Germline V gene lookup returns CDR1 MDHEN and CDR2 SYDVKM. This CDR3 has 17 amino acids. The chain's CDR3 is CASSLSISGTGIYEQYF. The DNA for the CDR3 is TGTGCCAGCAGTTTATCAATTAGTGGGACAGGGATCTACGAGCAGTACTTC.

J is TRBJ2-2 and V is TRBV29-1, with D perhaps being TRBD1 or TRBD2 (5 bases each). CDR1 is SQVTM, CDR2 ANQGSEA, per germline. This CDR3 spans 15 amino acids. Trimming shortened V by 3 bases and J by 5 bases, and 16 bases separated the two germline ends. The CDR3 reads CSVEAGAGGTGELFF. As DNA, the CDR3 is TGCAGCGTTGAGGCCGGGGCAGGCGGGACCGGGGAGCTGTTTTTT.

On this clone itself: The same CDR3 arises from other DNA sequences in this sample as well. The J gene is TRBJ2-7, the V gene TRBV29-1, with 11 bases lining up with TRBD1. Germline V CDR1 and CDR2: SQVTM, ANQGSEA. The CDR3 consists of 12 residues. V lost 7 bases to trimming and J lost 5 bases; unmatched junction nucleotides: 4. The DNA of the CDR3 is TGCAGCGCCGGGACAGGGGGGGACGAGCAGTACTTC. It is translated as CSAGTGGDEQYF.

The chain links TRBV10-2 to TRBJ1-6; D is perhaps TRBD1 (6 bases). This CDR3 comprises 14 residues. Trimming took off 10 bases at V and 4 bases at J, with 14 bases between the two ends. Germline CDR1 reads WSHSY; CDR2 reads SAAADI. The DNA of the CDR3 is TGCGCCACCACGGACAGATATTATAATTCACCCCTCCACTTT. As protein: CATTDRYYNSPLHF.

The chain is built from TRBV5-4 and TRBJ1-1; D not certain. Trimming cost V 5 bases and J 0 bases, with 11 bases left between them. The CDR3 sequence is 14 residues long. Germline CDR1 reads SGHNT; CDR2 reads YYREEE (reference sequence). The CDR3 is CASSRDQMNTEAFF. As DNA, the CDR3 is TGTGCCAGCAGTCGAGATCAGATGAACACTGAAGCTTTCTTT. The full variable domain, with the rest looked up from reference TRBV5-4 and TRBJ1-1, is ETGVTQSPTHLIKTRGQQVTLRCSSQSGHNTVSWYQQALGQGPQFIFQYYREEENGRGNFPPRFSGLQFPNYSSELNVNALELDDSALYLCASSRDQMNTEAFFGQGTRLTVV.

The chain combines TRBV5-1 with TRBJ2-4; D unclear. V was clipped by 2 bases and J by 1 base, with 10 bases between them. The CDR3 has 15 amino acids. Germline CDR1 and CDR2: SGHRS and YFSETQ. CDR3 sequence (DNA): TGCGCCAGCAGCTTTGGCCCGATGGCCAAAAACATTCAGTACTTC. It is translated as CASSFGPMAKNIQYF.

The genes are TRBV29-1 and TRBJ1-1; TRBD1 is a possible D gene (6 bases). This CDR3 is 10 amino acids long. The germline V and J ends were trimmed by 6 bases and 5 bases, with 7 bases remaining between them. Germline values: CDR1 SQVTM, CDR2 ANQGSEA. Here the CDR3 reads CSVRGTEAFF. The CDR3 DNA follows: TGCAGCGTCAGGGGTACTGAAGCTTTCTTT.

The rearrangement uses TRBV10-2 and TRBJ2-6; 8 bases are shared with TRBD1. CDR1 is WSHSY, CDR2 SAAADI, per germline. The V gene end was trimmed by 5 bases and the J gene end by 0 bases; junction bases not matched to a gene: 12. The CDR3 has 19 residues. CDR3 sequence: CASSPGQDAPFSGANVLTF. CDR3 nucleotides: TGCGCCAGCAGTCCGGGACAGGACGCCCCATTCTCTGGGGCCAACGTCCTGACTTTC.

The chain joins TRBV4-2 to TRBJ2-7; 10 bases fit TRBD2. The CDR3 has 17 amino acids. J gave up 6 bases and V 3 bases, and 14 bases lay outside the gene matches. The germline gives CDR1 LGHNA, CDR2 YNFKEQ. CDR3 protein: CASSHTSSGSPQGEQYF. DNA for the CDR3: TGTGCCAGCAGCCACACTTCTAGCGGGAGCCCCCAGGGCGAGCAGTACTTC.

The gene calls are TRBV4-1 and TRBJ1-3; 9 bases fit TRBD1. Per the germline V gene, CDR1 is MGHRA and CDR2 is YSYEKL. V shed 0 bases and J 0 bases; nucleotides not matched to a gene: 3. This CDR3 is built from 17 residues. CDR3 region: CASSQEGTGFSGNTIYF. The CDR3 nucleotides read TGCGCCAGCAGCCAAGAGGGGACAGGGTTCTCTGGAAACACCATATATTTT.

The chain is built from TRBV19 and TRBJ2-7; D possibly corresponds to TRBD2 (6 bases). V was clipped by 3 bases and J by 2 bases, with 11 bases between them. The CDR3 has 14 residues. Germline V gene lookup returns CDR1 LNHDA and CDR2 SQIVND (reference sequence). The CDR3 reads CASSILGGPYEQYF. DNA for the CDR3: TGTGCCAGTAGTATTTTAGGAGGGCCCTACGAGCAGTACTTC.

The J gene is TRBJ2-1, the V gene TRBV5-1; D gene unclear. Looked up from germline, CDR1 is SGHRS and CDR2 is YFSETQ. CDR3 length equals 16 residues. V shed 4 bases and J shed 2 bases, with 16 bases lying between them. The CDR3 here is CASSPNPTLPYNEQFF. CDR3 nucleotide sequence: TGCGCCAGCAGCCCCAACCCGACGTTGCCCTACAATGAGCAGTTCTTC.

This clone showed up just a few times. CDR3 nucleotides: TGTGCCAGCTCACCACCCTATCTCAGGGAGTATGGCTACACCTTC. Translation: CASSPPYLREYGYTF. The chain employs TRBV18 and TRBJ1-2, with a tentative D call TRBD1 (5 bases). With 0 bases removed from V and 5 bases from J, the gap between germline ends came to 13 bases. Germline CDR1 is KGHSH and CDR2 is LQKENI. This CDR3 has 15 residues. Combining the CDR3 with reference TRBV18 and TRBJ1-2 gives the whole variable domain NAGVMQNPRHLVRRRGQEARLRCSPMKGHSHVYWYRQLPEEGLKFMVYLQKENIIDESGMPKERFSAEFPKEGPSILRIQQVVRGDSAAYFCASSPPYLREYGYTFGSGTRLTVV.

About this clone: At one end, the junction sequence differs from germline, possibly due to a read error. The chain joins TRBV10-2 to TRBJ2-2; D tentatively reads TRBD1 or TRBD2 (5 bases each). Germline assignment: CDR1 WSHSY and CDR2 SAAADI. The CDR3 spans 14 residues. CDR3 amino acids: CACRDAGGTGELFF. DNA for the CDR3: TGCGCCTGCAGGGACGCCGGTGGCACCGGGGAGCTGTTTTTT.

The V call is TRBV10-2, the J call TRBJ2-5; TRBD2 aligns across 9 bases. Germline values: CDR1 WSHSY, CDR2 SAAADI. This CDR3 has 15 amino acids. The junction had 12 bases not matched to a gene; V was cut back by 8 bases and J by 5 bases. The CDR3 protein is CASSRGGRAMETQYF. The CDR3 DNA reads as TGCGCCAGCTCCCGGGGCGGGAGGGCCATGGAGACCCAGTACTTC.